The present TCR beta chain was sequenced within a study of shared clonotypes between healthy human individuals. Findings and limits, study-wide: Across subsets, estimated richness was generally greater for naive than for memory populations. There were few donors, and this limited the genetic and exposure-history diversity represented.

Comment on this clone: Its antigen is currently unknown.

In germline, CDR1 is SGHTA, CDR2 FQGTGA. V was pared by 5 bases and J by 3 bases, with 2 bases of the junction left unmatched. The CDR3 length is 15 residues. TCRdb's copy holds only in-frame clones and misses some; the assay was immunoSEQ multiplex PCR. Of approximately 720,000 clones in the sample, 72% were seen once. This TCR came from a woman aged 25-40 years in good health. The V gene is TRBV7-3, the J gene TRBJ2-1; TRBD2 aligns across 12 bases. Source material: memory CD4+ T cells sorted from blood. Specified subset: CD45RA-negative fraction. The DNA of the CDR3 is TGTGCCAGCAGCGAGGGACTAGCGGGCTACAATGAGCAGTTCTTC. It translates to CASSEGLAGYNEQFF.